The 19 T cell receptor beta chains presented below share a single source sample, sequenced in a study of blood T cell repertoires in COVID-19 (dated by TCRdb to 2019 to 2021). Library creation used the immunoSEQ multiplex PCR assay. TCRdb took this table from immuneACCESS and kept in-frame rearrangements with V and J called. Such tables lack part of the clones; where checked against another copy, unresolved V genes explain under half of the gap, and the rest is unexplained. The sample table contains approximately 120,000 clones; only one count was recorded for around 88% of them. Roughly 4.9% of the sample lies in the top ten. Input material: peripheral blood. These TCRs come from a human donor in a cohort sampled during active COVID-19.

This clone was recorded once. The rearrangement links TRBV19 to TRBJ1-1; 8 bases match TRBD1. Unmatched junction bases numbered 4, after V lost 9 bases and J lost 4 bases. The germline CDR1 and CDR2 sequences are LNHDA and SQIVND (reference sequence). CDR3 length: 12 amino acids. The CDR3 protein is CASTGGRTEAFF. CDR3 coding DNA: TGTGCCAGCACAGGGGGTCGCACTGAAGCTTTCTTT.

The chain uses TRBV5-1 and TRBJ2-1, with TRBD2 identical over 13 bases. Losses at the gene ends were 4 bases for V and 13 bases for J; bases not matched to a gene: 11. This CDR3 comprises 15 residues. The germline V gene has CDR1 SGHRS and CDR2 YFSETQ. CDR3 sequence (DNA): TGCGCCAGCAGCGGCACTACTAGCGGGAGGGCCTTCCAGTTCTTC. It translates to CASSGTTSGRAFQFF. The full variable domain, completed using reference TRBV5-1 and TRBJ2-1, is KAGVTQTPRYLIKTRGQQVTLSCSPISGHRSVSWYQQTPGQGLQFLFEYFSETQRNKGNFPGRFSGRQFSNSRSEMNVSTLELGDSALYLCASSGTTSGRAFQFFGPGTRLTVL.

This sequence joins TRBV7-9 and TRBJ2-1; D unclear. The CDR3 extends over 12 amino acids. Per the germline V gene, CDR1 is SEHNR and CDR2 is FQNEAQ (reference sequence). The V end lost 4 bases, the J end lost 8 bases, and 9 bases lay between the germline ends. In nucleotides, the CDR3 is TGTGCCAGCAGCTCTCTAGTCCATGAGCAGTTCTTC. This translates into CASSSLVHEQFF.

The gene calls are TRBV5-1 and TRBJ2-2; the match to TRBD2 covers 13 bases. This CDR3 is built from 15 residues. V was clipped by 4 bases and J by 6 bases; unmatched bases: 3. Germline assignment: CDR1 SGHRS and CDR2 YFSETQ. Here the CDR3 DNA reads TGCGCCAGCAGCCGGACTAGCGGGAGCGCCGGGGAGCTGTTTTTT. This codes for CASSRTSGSAGELFF.

This clone was detected only once. This chain links TRBV5-4 with TRBJ2-4; D uncertain. The CDR3 runs 13 residues. The V gene lost 0 bases and the J gene lost 2 bases, with 3 bases spanning the gap. From germline, CDR1 is SGHNT and CDR2 YYREEE (reference sequence). CDR3 nucleotides: TGTGCCAGCAGCTTGGACTCCAAAAACATTCAGTACTTC. Its protein is CASSLDSKNIQYF.

The chain has TRBV19 and TRBJ2-1; 11 nucleotides match TRBD2. The CDR3 loop spans 14 amino acids. Germline V gene lookup returns CDR1 LNHDA and CDR2 SQIVND (reference sequence). Trimming removed 3 bases from V and 7 bases from J; junction bases left unmatched: 2. CDR3: CASSMTSGVNEQFF. CDR3 sequence (DNA): TGTGCCAGTAGTATGACTAGCGGGGTAAATGAGCAGTTCTTC.

The chain joins TRBV13 to TRBJ1-2; 7 positions agree with TRBD1. From germline, CDR1 is PRHDT and CDR2 FYEKMQ (reference sequence). J was trimmed by 4 bases and V by 5 bases; bases with no gene match: 4. The CDR3 is made up of 13 amino acids. CDR3 bases: TGTGCCAGCAGCCTGGGACAGTCCTATGGCTACACCTTC. Translating it yields CASSLGQSYGYTF.

The chain joins TRBV7-3 to TRBJ2-1, with a weak D call TRBD2 (5 bases). Trimming pared 5 bases from V and 7 bases from J, leaving 12 bases between. The CDR3 loop spans 13 amino acids. CDR1 is SGHTA, CDR2 FQGTGA, per germline. CDR3: CASSTPPGNEQFF. CDR3 sequence (DNA): TGTGCCAGCAGCACGCCCCCGGGAAATGAGCAGTTCTTC. The complete variable domain, with remaining parts taken from reference TRBV7-3 and TRBJ2-1, reads GAGVSQTPSNKVTEKGKYVELRCDPISGHTALYWYRQSLGQGPEFLIYFQGTGAADDSGLPNDRFFAVRPEGSVSTLKIQRTERGDSAVYLCASSTPPGNEQFFGPGTRLTVL.

The CDR3 sequence: CASSQDLGSYEQYF. The CDR3 nucleotides are TGCGCCAGCAGCCAAGATCTTGGCAGCTACGAGCAGTACTTC. This chain uses TRBV4-3 with TRBJ2-7; D not certain. CDR1 LGHNA and CDR2 YSLEER come from the germline V gene. CDR3 length: 14 residues. V was cut by 0 bases and J by 3 bases, with 9 bases left in between.

The CDR3 here is CATSDPPRGDTQYF. The CDR3 region has the DNA TGTGCCACCAGTGATCCCCCAAGAGGGGATACGCAGTATTTT. This sequence joins TRBV24-1 and TRBJ2-3; D perhaps matches TRBD2 (5 bases). The germline V gene has CDR1 KGHDR and CDR2 SFDVKD. Trimming stripped 3 bases from V and 6 bases from J, with 12 bases between. This CDR3 has 14 amino acids.

The V gene is TRBV4-1, the J gene TRBJ2-1; 13 bases align to TRBD2. Trimming removed 3 bases from V and 7 bases from J; junction bases left unmatched: 9. Germline assignment: CDR1 MGHRA and CDR2 YSYEKL. The length of the CDR3 is 17 residues. CDR3 region: CASSQAPGTSGVNEQFF. As DNA, the CDR3 is TGCGCCAGCAGCCAGGCCCCCGGGACTAGCGGGGTTAATGAGCAGTTCTTC.

The chain couples TRBV6-4 to TRBJ2-7; no firm D call. From germline, CDR1 is MRHNA and CDR2 SNTAGT. Trimming cost V 9 bases and J 0 bases, with 12 bases left between them. CDR3 length equals 13 residues. CDR3 sequence: CARAITVSYEQYF. In DNA form, the CDR3 reads TGTGCCAGGGCGATAACAGTCTCCTACGAGCAGTACTTC.

This clone showed up just a few times. V usage is TRBV6-5 and J usage is TRBJ2-3; D is perhaps TRBD2 (5 bases). The CDR3 covers 13 residues. Germline V CDR1 and CDR2: MNHEY, SVGAGI. Between the trimmed V and J ends, which lost 6 bases and 4 bases, there was a span of 11 bases. The CDR3 nucleotides are TGTGCCAGCAGCCGCGGGTTTGCAGATACGCAGTATTTT. It translates to CASSRGFADTQYF.

This chain links TRBV28 with TRBJ1-5; possible D gene TRBD1, 5 bases. Looked up from germline, CDR1 is MDHEN and CDR2 is SYDVKM. The CDR3 length is 14 residues. Trimming stripped 3 bases from V and 11 bases from J, with 17 bases between. CDR3 loop: CASSFTGPPKAQHF. Written as DNA, the CDR3 is TGTGCCAGCAGTTTCACAGGCCCGCCCAAGGCCCAGCATTTT.

The J gene is TRBJ1-5, the V gene TRBV19; 10 nucleotides align to TRBD1. Germline trimming cut 10 bases from V and 0 bases from J; bases unmatched to any gene: 18. The CDR3 spans 19 residues. Germline V gene data show CDR1 as LNHDA and CDR2 as SQIVND (reference sequence). DNA for the CDR3: TGTGCCACCGACCCCGGGACAGGGGCGTTAACATATAGCAATCAGCCCCAGCATTTT. Translation: CATDPGTGALTYSNQPQHF. The whole variable domain, remainder taken from reference TRBV19 and TRBJ1-5, is DGGITQSPKYLFRKEGQNVTLSCEQNLNHDAMYWYRQDPGQGLRLIYYSQIVNDFQKGDIAEGYSVSREKKESFPLTVTSAQKNPTAFYLCATDPGTGALTYSNQPQHFGDGTRLSIL.

The J gene is TRBJ1-5, the V gene TRBV25-1; TRBD1 might be the D (6 bases). V dropped 5 bases and J dropped 0 bases, with 11 bases sitting between them. CDR1 and CDR2 from the germline V gene are MGHDK and SYGVNS. The length of the CDR3 is 15 residues. CDR3 loop: CASSPRTDSNQPQHF. As DNA, the CDR3 is TGTGCCAGCAGTCCACGGACAGATAGCAATCAGCCCCAGCATTTT.

This rearrangement joins TRBV3-1 (or the pseudogene TRBV3-2) to TRBJ2-1; 7 nucleotides align to TRBD1. V was pared by 3 bases and J by 4 bases, with 3 bases of the junction left unmatched. CDR1 LGHDT and CDR2 YNNKEL come from the germline V gene (reference sequence). The CDR3 is 14 amino acids. CDR3 sequence (DNA): TGTGCCAGCAGCCACCGGGACAGTTACAATGAGCAGTTCTTC. It encodes CASSHRDSYNEQFF.

The gene calls are TRBV27 and TRBJ2-1; TRBD1 matches at 8 bases. The trim removed 5 bases at V and 3 bases at J, leaving 6 bases unmatched. The CDR3 length is 15 residues. CDR1 MNHEY and CDR2 SMNVEV come from the germline V gene (reference sequence). CDR3: CASSQDRDGYNEQFF. The CDR3 DNA is TGTGCCAGCAGTCAGGACAGGGACGGCTACAATGAGCAGTTCTTC.

As DNA, the CDR3 is TGTGCCAGTAGTATTGGACACCAGACCTACGAGCAGTACTTC. Protein sequence: CASSIGHQTYEQYF. The genes are TRBV19 and TRBJ2-7; D is possibly TRBD1 (5 bases). From germline, CDR1 is LNHDA and CDR2 SQIVND (reference sequence). The CDR3 length is 14 residues. The V and J ends lost 3 bases and 2 bases respectively, with 11 bases between them.